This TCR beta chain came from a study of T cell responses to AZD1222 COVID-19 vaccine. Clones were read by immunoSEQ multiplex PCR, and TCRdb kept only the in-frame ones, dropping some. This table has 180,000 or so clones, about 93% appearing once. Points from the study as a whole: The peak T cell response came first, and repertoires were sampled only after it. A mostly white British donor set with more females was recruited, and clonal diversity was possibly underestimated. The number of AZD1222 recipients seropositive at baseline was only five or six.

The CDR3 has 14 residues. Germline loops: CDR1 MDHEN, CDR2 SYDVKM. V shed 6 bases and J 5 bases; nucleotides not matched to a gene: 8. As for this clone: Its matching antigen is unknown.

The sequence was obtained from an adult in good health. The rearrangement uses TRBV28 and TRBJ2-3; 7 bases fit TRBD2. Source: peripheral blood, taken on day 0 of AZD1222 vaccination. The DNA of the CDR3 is TGTGCCAGCAGGCGGGAGAGGATGGGAGATACGCAGTATTTT. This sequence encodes CASRRERMGDTQYF.